The clone carrying this T cell receptor beta chain was counted a few times. The CDR3 spans 13 residues. The ends lost 4 bases at V and 6 bases at J; junction bases unmatched: 4. CDR1 is SGDLS, CDR2 YYNGEE, per germline. A second 7 to 11 cycle PCR used barcoded and J-beta primers. Each cDNA molecule was tagged by a template-switch adaptor with 12 random nucleotides. TCRdb independently ran MiXCR on the 5' RACE reads; one entry per CDR3 protein. The sample lists about 500,000 distinct CDR3 sequences, about 25% seen once, with around 10% in the top ten. The data derive from a study of blood T cells in healthy people across ages. These data also formed part of another study, on T cells of mothers and their children. That source adds: Per mother, over 9 million TCR beta CDR3 reads were obtained; per child, around 2.9 million. Slightly higher overlap, not significant, was seen in related mother-child pairs than in unrelated pairs.

This chain joins TRBV9 and TRBJ2-1; TRBD1 aligns across 7 bases. Material for sequencing was blood. The source is a boy aged 5-17 years in good health. CDR3 sequence: CASSNYRGNEQFF. Written as DNA, the CDR3 is TGTGCCAGCAGCAATTACAGGGGCAATGAGCAGTTCTTC.